Listed here are 6 T cell receptor beta chains from one sample, sequenced in a study of OX40 agonist ivuxolimab in advanced cancers. Assay used: immunoSEQ multiplex PCR; TCRdb lists only in-frame clones, some missing. The sample shows tens of thousands of clones, roughly nine tenths of them seen only once. The material was CD4+ or CD8+ T cells sorted from blood, obtained in a trial of the OX40 agonist ivuxolimab. The receptors were gathered from an adult with an advanced solid tumor such as melanoma, head and neck, liver or kidney cancer.

This chain connects TRBV5-1 to TRBJ2-5; tentative D call: TRBD1 (6 bases). Trimming removed 3 bases from V and 5 bases from J, with 17 bases in between. The germline CDR1 and CDR2 sequences are SGHRS and YFSETQ. The CDR3 runs 15 residues. The CDR3 bases are TGCGCCAGCAGCTCCCAAATTCAGGGGCGGGAGACCCAGTACTTC. Protein: CASSSQIQGRETQYF.

This sequence joins TRBV27 and TRBJ2-2; D might be TRBD1 or TRBD2, each matching 5 bases. The CDR3 loop spans 14 amino acids. The germline V gene encodes CDR1 MNHEY and CDR2 SMNVEV (reference sequence). Trimming removed 11 bases from V and 5 bases from J, with 18 bases in between. The CDR3 nucleotides are TGTGCCTCCTCCGGGGCCGGACGGACCGGGGAGCTGTTTTTT. It is translated as CASSGAGRTGELFF.

The V and J genes are TRBV9 and TRBJ2-2; no clear D. Germline-derived CDR1 and CDR2 are SGDLS and YYNGEE. Trimming shortened V by 0 bases and J by 3 bases, and 6 bases separated the two germline ends. This CDR3 comprises 14 residues. Written as DNA, the CDR3 is TGTGCCAGCAGCGTAGGGCAAGACACCGGGGAGCTGTTTTTT. It is translated as CASSVGQDTGELFF.

The gene calls are TRBV5-1 and TRBJ1-1; 7 nucleotides agree with TRBD1. CDR3 size: 17 residues. Losses at the gene ends were 7 bases for V and 4 bases for J; bases not matched to a gene: 19. The V gene's germline CDR1 is SGHRS and CDR2 YFSETQ. CDR3 region: CASGRGDSTTYSTEAFF. The CDR3 region has the DNA TGCGCCAGCGGAAGGGGGGACAGCACTACGTATAGCACTGAAGCTTTCTTT.

This clone was seen once. The V and J genes are TRBV19 and TRBJ1-2; D call uncertain. The CDR3 totals 12 residues. The V gene lost 5 bases and the J gene lost 8 bases, with 12 bases spanning the gap. The germline V gene has CDR1 LNHDA and CDR2 SQIVND (reference sequence). The DNA for the CDR3 is TGTGCCAGTAGTGCCGGGGTGGACGGCTACACCTTC. Its translation is CASSAGVDGYTF.

This chain links TRBV5-1 with TRBJ2-2, with D possibly matching TRBD2 (6 bases). V lost 4 bases and J lost 1, with 8 bases in between. The CDR3 runs 14 residues. Per the germline V gene, CDR1 is SGHRS and CDR2 is YFSETQ. CDR3 sequence reads: CASSPGLNTGELFF. CDR3 sequence (DNA): TGCGCCAGCAGCCCGGGACTGAACACCGGGGAGCTGTTTTTT. Together with reference TRBV5-1 and TRBJ2-2, the CDR3 gives the full variable domain: KAGVTQTPRYLIKTRGQQVTLSCSPISGHRSVSWYQQTPGQGLQFLFEYFSETQRNKGNFPGRFSGRQFSNSRSEMNVSTLELGDSALYLCASSPGLNTGELFFGEGSRLTVL.